One sample yielded the 27 T cell receptor beta chains listed below, sequenced in a study of blood T cell repertoires in COVID-19. Measured with immunoSEQ multiplex PCR; TCRdb has only the in-frame clones, and not every one. This table holds about 490,000 clones, 70% to 90% found once. The specimen sequenced was peripheral blood. These receptors all come from a human donor in a cohort sampled during active COVID-19.

The genes are TRBV28 and TRBJ2-1; 12 bases fit TRBD1. This CDR3 has 15 amino acids. Trimming cost V 8 bases and J 7 bases; bases outside gene matches: 9. Germline assignment: CDR1 MDHEN and CDR2 SYDVKM. CDR3 sequence: CASRVGGQGANEQFF. CDR3 nucleotides: TGTGCCAGCCGGGTGGGGGGACAGGGGGCGAATGAGCAGTTCTTC.

The genes are TRBV19 and TRBJ1-1; a possible D gene is TRBD1 (6 bases). Looked up from germline, CDR1 is LNHDA and CDR2 is SQIVND (reference sequence). The V and J ends lost 7 bases and 7 bases respectively, with 19 bases between them. There are 14 residues in the CDR3. In DNA, the CDR3 is TGTGCCAGTAAGGGGGGCGGGGGAGACCTTGAAGCTTTCTTT. This sequence encodes CASKGGGGDLEAFF.

The chain links TRBV7-3 to TRBJ2-1, with 7 positions matching TRBD1. This CDR3 contains 13 residues. CDR1 and CDR2 from the germline V gene are SGHTA and FQGTGA. The ends lost 8 bases at V and 8 bases at J; junction bases unmatched: 9. The CDR3 region is CASGLTGSHEQFF. CDR3 DNA sequence: TGTGCCAGCGGGTTGACAGGGTCTCATGAGCAGTTCTTC.

V is TRBV28 and J is TRBJ1-6, with TRBD1 as a possible D gene (6 bases). From germline, CDR1 is MDHEN and CDR2 SYDVKM. The CDR3 runs to 15 residues. Trimming shortened V by 7 bases and J by 9 bases, and 19 bases separated the two germline ends. This CDR3 reads CASTYSRTVTSPLHF. Here the CDR3 DNA reads TGTGCCAGCACCTACAGTCGGACAGTTACTTCACCCCTCCACTTT. Using reference TRBV28 and TRBJ1-6 for the parts outside the CDR3, the full variable domain is DVKVTQSSRYLVKRTGEKVFLECVQDMDHENMFWYRQDPGLGLRLIYFSYDVKMKEKGDIPEGYSVSREKKERFSLILESASTNQTSMYLCASTYSRTVTSPLHFGNGTRLTVT.

The chain has TRBV10-3 and TRBJ1-1; 7 bases line up with TRBD1. Germline trimming cut 5 bases from V and 5 bases from J; bases unmatched to any gene: 5. Germline assignment: CDR1 ENHRY and CDR2 SYGVKD. The CDR3 runs to 13 residues. The CDR3 coding sequence is TGTGCCATCAGTCCCGACAGGGTAACTGAAGCTTTCTTT. The encoded protein is CAISPDRVTEAFF.

The chain couples TRBV30 to TRBJ1-4; a possible D gene is TRBD1 (5 bases). Germline CDR1 is GTSNPN and CDR2 is SVGIG (reference sequence). Trimming cost V 4 bases and J 7 bases, with 16 bases left between them. The CDR3 length is 14 residues. The CDR3 DNA reads TGTGCCTGGACCACGGGGGGAAATGGTGAAAAACTGTTTTTT. This sequence encodes CAWTTGGNGEKLFF. The full variable domain, with the rest looked up from reference TRBV30 and TRBJ1-4, is SQTIHQWPATLVQPVGSPLSLECTVEGTSNPNLYWYRQAAGRGLQLLFYSVGIGQISSEVPQNLSASRPQDRQFILSSKKLLLSDSGFYLCAWTTGGNGEKLFFGSGTQLSVL.

This sequence joins TRBV18 and TRBJ2-3; tentative D call: TRBD1 (7 bases). The germline V gene encodes CDR1 KGHSH and CDR2 LQKENI. The CDR3 is made up of 16 amino acids. Trimming left V 5 bases short and J 8 bases short, with 23 bases between. The CDR3 DNA is TGTGCCAGCTCAAACCCAGGGGGAGGAGGTCACGGTACGCAGTATTTT. The encoded protein is CASSNPGGGGHGTQYF.

The V and J genes are TRBV10-1 and TRBJ2-7, with 8 bases matching TRBD2. J lost 0 bases, V lost 6 bases, and 7 bases had no gene match. Germline CDR1 is WNHNN and CDR2 is SYGVQD (reference sequence). The CDR3 covers 15 residues. The chain's CDR3 is CASSHSGTSSYEQYF. In nucleotides, the CDR3 is TGCGCCAGCAGCCATAGCGGGACGTCCTCCTACGAGCAGTACTTC.

In regard to this clone: In the same sample, other DNA sequences code for this CDR3. The gene calls are TRBV11-2 and TRBJ2-1, with D perhaps matching TRBD2 (5 bases). The CDR3 runs 15 residues. Trimming removed 1 base at V and 0 bases at J, with 7 bases between. Germline V CDR1 and CDR2: SGHAT, FQNNGV. As DNA, the CDR3 is TGTGCCAGCAGCTTAGCGGGATCCTCCTACAATGAGCAGTTCTTC. Protein sequence: CASSLAGSSYNEQFF.

There are many counts of this clone. This chain links TRBV29-1 with TRBJ2-1, with D unclear. This CDR3 is 15 amino acids long. V was cut by 8 bases and J by 5 bases, with 22 bases left in between. Germline V gene data show CDR1 as SQVTM and CDR2 as ANQGSEA. Here the CDR3 DNA reads TGCAGCCACCTGGGCTGGAACAGTCACGACAATGAGCAGTTCTTC. Its translation is CSHLGWNSHDNEQFF.

The V call is TRBV5-8, the J call TRBJ1-5; tentative D call: TRBD1 (6 bases). The CDR3 runs 16 residues. Trimming took off 4 bases at V and 3 bases at J, with 17 bases between the two ends. Germline lookup yields CDR1 SGHTS and CDR2 YDEGEE. CDR3: CASSPGEGGVNQPQHF. The CDR3 DNA sequence: TGTGCCAGCAGCCCCGGCGAGGGGGGGGTCAATCAGCCCCAGCATTTT. The whole variable domain, remainder taken from reference TRBV5-8 and TRBJ1-5, is EAGVTQSPTHLIKTRGQQATLRCSPISGHTSVYWYQQALGLGLQFLLWYDEGEERNRGNFPPRFSGRQFPNYSSELNVNALELEDSALYLCASSPGEGGVNQPQHFGDGTRLSIL.

This clone was found a few times. The chain uses TRBV18 and TRBJ2-3; 12 bases agree with TRBD2. The CDR3 is 18 amino acids. Losses at the gene ends were 3 bases for V and 6 bases for J; bases not matched to a gene: 13. The germline V gene has CDR1 KGHSH and CDR2 LQKENI. Written as DNA, the CDR3 is TGTGCCAGCTCACCCGAACTAGCGGGAGGTGCCCTTGGCGATACGCAGTATTTT. Translating gives CASSPELAGGALGDTQYF.

The chain couples TRBV7-2 to TRBJ2-7; 13 bases agree with TRBD2. Germline V gene data show CDR1 as SGHTA and CDR2 as FQGNSA. The ends lost 5 bases at V and 7 bases at J; junction bases unmatched: 8. The CDR3 runs to 15 residues. CDR3 nucleotide sequence: TGTGCCAGCAGCCAAGGGACTAGCGGGGCGAGGGAGCAGTACTTC. This codes for CASSQGTSGAREQYF.

This clone was observed a single time. The chain recombines TRBV7-2 with TRBJ2-3; the match to TRBD2 covers 9 bases. With V trimmed by 5 bases and J by 5 bases, 8 bases remained unmatched. The CDR3 extends over 15 amino acids. CDR1 is SGHTA and CDR2 is FQGNSA in the germline V gene. The chain's CDR3 is CASSPWTSEKDTQYF. Here the CDR3 DNA reads TGTGCCAGCAGCCCGTGGACTAGCGAAAAAGATACGCAGTATTTT.

V usage is TRBV23-1 and J usage is TRBJ2-1, with 14 positions matching TRBD2. TRBV23-1 is designated an ORF whose function remains uncertain. This CDR3 has 15 residues. V lost 6 bases to trimming and J lost 6 bases; unmatched junction nucleotides: 4. CDR3 coding DNA: TGCGCCAGCAGGCGGGGGACTAGCGGGAGCAATGAGCAGTTCTTC. It is translated as CASRRGTSGSNEQFF.

This clone was recorded once. J is TRBJ1-2 and V is TRBV3-1 (or the pseudogene TRBV3-2), with D tentatively TRBD1 (5 bases). The V gene lost 3 bases and the J gene lost 3 bases, with 14 bases spanning the gap. The CDR3 runs to 15 residues. Germline loops: CDR1 LGHDT, CDR2 YNNKEL (reference sequence). The CDR3 sequence: CASSHSHRQYYGYTF. The CDR3 region has the DNA TGTGCCAGCAGCCACTCACACAGGCAGTACTATGGCTACACCTTC.

The V and J genes are TRBV10-3 and TRBJ1-1; D is unresolved. The CDR3 sequence is 13 residues long. Germline V gene sequence: CDR1 ENHRY, CDR2 SYGVKD. The V gene lost 6 bases and the J gene lost 2 bases, with 10 bases spanning the gap. The DNA for the CDR3 is TGTGCCATCAGGAGGACTCTTAACACTGAAGCTTTCTTT. Translating it yields CAIRRTLNTEAFF.

The chain couples TRBV9 to TRBJ1-5, with TRBD1 identical over 9 bases. The ends lost 3 bases at V and 4 bases at J; junction bases unmatched: 2. This CDR3 spans 14 amino acids. Germline assignment: CDR1 SGDLS and CDR2 YYNGEE. CDR3: CASSGGTGNQPQHF. The DNA for the CDR3 is TGTGCCAGCAGCGGGGGGACAGGGAATCAGCCCCAGCATTTT.

The J gene is TRBJ1-2, the V gene TRBV27; D remains ambiguous. This CDR3 spans 13 amino acids. V lost 10 bases and J lost 4, with 16 bases in between. Germline CDR1 reads MNHEY; CDR2 reads SMNVEV (reference sequence). CDR3 sequence: CATQRVSRYGYTF. CDR3 DNA sequence: TGTGCCACCCAGCGGGTCAGCCGCTATGGCTACACCTTC.

V usage is TRBV2 and J usage is TRBJ2-4, with unresolved D. Germline V gene data show CDR1 as SNHLY and CDR2 as FYNNEI. Between the trimmed V and J ends, which lost 8 bases and 1 base, there was a span of 15 bases. This CDR3 is built from 15 residues. CDR3 region: CASAPLDPAKNIQYF. For the CDR3, the DNA is TGTGCCAGCGCGCCGCTAGACCCCGCCAAAAACATTCAGTACTTC.

This chain joins TRBV10-2 and TRBJ1-1, with D uncertain. CDR3 length equals 12 residues. V lost 8 bases, J lost 7 bases, and 14 bases lay in between. CDR1 and CDR2 (germline): WSHSY, SAAADI. CDR3 in amino acids: CASQSTQLEAFF. The CDR3 region has the DNA TGCGCCAGCCAGTCAACACAGCTTGAAGCTTTCTTT.

Turning to this clone: Different DNA sequences within this sample yield the same CDR3. This sequence joins TRBV6-5 and TRBJ1-1; D is undetermined. Trimming removed 5 bases at V and 3 bases at J, with 7 bases between. Germline CDR1 MNHEY, CDR2 SVGAGI. This CDR3 is 12 amino acids long. The CDR3 bases are TGTGCCAGCAGTCGGAGGGACACTGAAGCTTTCTTT. Protein: CASSRRDTEAFF.

The chain is built from TRBV30 and TRBJ1-1; D uncertain. The CDR3 extends over 14 amino acids. V gave up 0 bases and J gave up 1 base, with 9 bases separating them. Germline CDR1 is GTSNPN and CDR2 is SVGIG (reference sequence). CDR3 sequence reads: CAWSVTASNTEAFF. The CDR3, as DNA: TGTGCCTGGAGTGTAACAGCCTCGAACACTGAAGCTTTCTTT.

This chain uses TRBV6-5 with TRBJ2-7; 7 bases line up with TRBD1. The CDR3 runs 13 residues. V lost 5 bases, J lost 4 bases, and 5 bases stayed unmatched. Germline loops: CDR1 MNHEY, CDR2 SVGAGI. The CDR3 protein is CASSRDSPYEQYF. CDR3 sequence (DNA): TGTGCCAGCAGTCGGGACAGTCCTTACGAGCAGTACTTC.

As regards this clone: The junction and the germline gene differ at one end; a read error may be behind it. The J gene is TRBJ1-2, the V gene TRBV12-5; D possibly corresponds to TRBD1 (5 bases). CDR1 is LGHNT and CDR2 is FRNRAP in the germline V gene. The length of the CDR3 is 12 residues. This CDR3 is CASGLSHRSNAF. Written as DNA, the CDR3 is TGTGCTAGTGGTTTGTCTCACAGGTCGAACGCGTTC.

This clone has ten or more counts. This chain links TRBV14 with TRBJ1-5; tentatively, D is TRBD1 (5 bases). V lost 5 bases and J lost 4, with 12 bases in between. The CDR3 length is 14 residues. Germline loops: CDR1 SGHDN, CDR2 FVKESK. The CDR3 protein is CASSSQGPNQPQHF. For the CDR3, the DNA is TGTGCCAGCAGCAGCCAGGGCCCAAATCAGCCCCAGCATTTT.

With respect to this clone: Other DNA sequences of this sample code for an identical CDR3. V and J are TRBV12-3 or TRBV12-4 and TRBJ1-3, with 7 nucleotides matching TRBD1. Trimming took 4 bases from V and 4 from J; bases not matched to a gene: 1. This CDR3 is built from 13 residues. The CDR3 reads CASSSGGGNTIYF. DNA of the CDR3: TGTGCCAGCAGTTCAGGGGGGGGAAACACCATATATTTT.